This TCR beta chain was profiled in a study of cytomegalovirus exposure and HLA in healthy donors. Findings and caveats of the study: TCR beta sequences reportedly predicted the HLA-A and HLA-B alleles of most subjects accurately.

V lost 0 bases and J lost 4; bases outside the gene matches: 9. Germline V gene data show CDR1 as SGHTA and CDR2 as FQGTGA. The CDR3 totals 16 residues. Use of 60 Vbeta and 13 Jbeta primers characterized the PCR. Generated by immunoSEQ multiplex PCR, the TCRdb table keeps only in-frame clones and is missing some. This sample carries under 300,000 clones, just over 70% of them seen once, and the ten largest clones take approximately 2.5%. Notes on this clone: Its antigen is not identified.

The V gene is TRBV7-3, the J gene TRBJ2-7; the match to TRBD1 covers 7 bases. Specimen: PBMCs. The clonotype comes from a female donor in good health and CMV-seronegative. The CDR3 reads CASSLTGRDRRYEQYF. The CDR3 DNA follows: TGTGCCAGCAGCTTAACGGGCCGGGACAGAAGATACGAGCAGTACTTC.